This TCR beta chain was captured by sequencing in a study of type 1 and type 2 diabetes patients. Peripheral blood, approximately 9.6 milliliters per participant, was collected. Overall study results and limits: Some T1D-only expanded clones might appear in more T2D or control samples. Type 2 diabetes patients had few highly-expanded CD4+ clones, median one.

In regard to this clonotype: The antigen remains undetermined.

Amplification started from genomic DNA. The TCR beta CDR3 region was amplified using 30 forward and 13 reverse primers. TCRdb processed the multiplex PCR reads anew with MiXCR; each CDR3 protein has one entry. Here the sample spans 250,000 or so distinct CDR3 sequences, around 47% being singletons. Sequenced input: peripheral blood mononuclear cells (PBMCs). The sequence was obtained from a young man with type 2 diabetes.

CDR3 bases: TGTGCCAGCAGTTGGACAGGGTCGACAGATACGCAGTATTTT. Translation: CASSWTGSTDTQYF. This chain joins TRBV6-6 and TRBJ2-3, with 8 bases fitting TRBD1. The germline gives CDR1 MNHNY, CDR2 SVGAGI (reference sequence). The CDR3 has 14 residues. V was pared by 4 bases and J by 3 bases, with 3 bases of the junction left unmatched.